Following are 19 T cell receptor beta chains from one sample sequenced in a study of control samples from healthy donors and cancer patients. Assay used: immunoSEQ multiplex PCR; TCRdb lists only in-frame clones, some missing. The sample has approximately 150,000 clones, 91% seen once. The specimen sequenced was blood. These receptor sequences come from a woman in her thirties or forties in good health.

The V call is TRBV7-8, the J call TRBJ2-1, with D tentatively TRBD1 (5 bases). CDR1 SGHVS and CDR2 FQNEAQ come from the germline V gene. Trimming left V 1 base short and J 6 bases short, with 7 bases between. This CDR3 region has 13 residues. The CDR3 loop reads CASSLVGANEQFF. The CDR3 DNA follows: TGTGCCAGCAGCTTAGTAGGGGCCAATGAGCAGTTCTTC.

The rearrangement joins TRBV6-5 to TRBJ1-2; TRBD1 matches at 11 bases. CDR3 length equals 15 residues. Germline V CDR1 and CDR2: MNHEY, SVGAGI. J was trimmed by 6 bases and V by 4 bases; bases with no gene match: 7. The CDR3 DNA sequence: TGTGCCAGCAGTTTCGGGGACAGGGGGACTCATGGCTACACCTTC. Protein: CASSFGDRGTHGYTF.

CDR3 in DNA: TGTGCCAGCAGACAAAGCTCCACTGAAGCTTTCTTT. Protein product: CASRQSSTEAFF. The rearrangement joins TRBV6-5 to TRBJ1-1, with no clear D. The CDR3 is 12 amino acids. Between the trimmed V and J ends, which lost 6 bases and 4 bases, there was a span of 9 bases. Germline CDR1 and CDR2: MNHEY and SVGAGI.

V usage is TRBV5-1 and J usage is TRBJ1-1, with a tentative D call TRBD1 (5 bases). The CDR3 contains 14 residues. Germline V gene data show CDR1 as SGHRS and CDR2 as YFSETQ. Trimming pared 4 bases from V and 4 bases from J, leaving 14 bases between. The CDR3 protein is CASSVGPEGTEAFF. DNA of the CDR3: TGCGCCAGCAGCGTGGGGCCTGAAGGCACTGAAGCTTTCTTT.

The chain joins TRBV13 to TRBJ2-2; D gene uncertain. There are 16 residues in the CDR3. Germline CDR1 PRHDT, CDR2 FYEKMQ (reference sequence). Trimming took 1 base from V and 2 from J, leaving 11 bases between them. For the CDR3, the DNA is TGTGCCAGCAGCTTAGTGGGCGGACGAAACACCGGGGAGCTGTTTTTT. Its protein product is CASSLVGGRNTGELFF. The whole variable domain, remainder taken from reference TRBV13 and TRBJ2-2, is AAGVIQSPRHLIKEKRETATLKCYPIPRHDTVYWYQQGPGQDPQFLISFYEKMQSDKGSIPDRFSAQQFSDYHSELNMSSLELGDSALYFCASSLVGGRNTGELFFGEGSRLTVL.

The CDR3 loop reads CASQPTGNYNEQFF. Here the CDR3 DNA reads TGCGCCAGCCAACCCACGGGGAACTACAATGAGCAGTTCTTC. This chain links TRBV5-1 with TRBJ2-1; tentative D call: TRBD2 (5 bases). CDR1 and CDR2 (germline): SGHRS, YFSETQ. The ends were cut back, 7 bases at V and 3 bases at J, with 14 bases in the middle. The CDR3 loop spans 14 amino acids.

The CDR3 DNA reads as TGTGCCAGCAAATTGTTGGGTGACTATGGCTACACCTTC. It is translated as CASKLLGDYGYTF. The chain combines TRBV12-3 or TRBV12-4 with TRBJ1-2, with no clear D. Trimming cost V 7 bases and J 3 bases, with 12 bases left between them. The CDR3 consists of 13 residues.

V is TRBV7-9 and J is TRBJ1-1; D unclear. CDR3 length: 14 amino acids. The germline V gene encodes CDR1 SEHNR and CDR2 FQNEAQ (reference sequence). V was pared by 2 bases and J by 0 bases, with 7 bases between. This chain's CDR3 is CASSLSGMNTEAFF. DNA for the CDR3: TGTGCCAGCAGCTTATCCGGGATGAACACTGAAGCTTTCTTT.

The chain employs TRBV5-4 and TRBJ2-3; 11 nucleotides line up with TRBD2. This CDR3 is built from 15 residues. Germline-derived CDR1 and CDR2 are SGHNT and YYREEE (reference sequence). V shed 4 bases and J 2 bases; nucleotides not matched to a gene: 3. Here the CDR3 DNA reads TGTGCCAGCAGCGTGGGACTAGCGGACACAGATACGCAGTATTTT. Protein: CASSVGLADTDTQYF.

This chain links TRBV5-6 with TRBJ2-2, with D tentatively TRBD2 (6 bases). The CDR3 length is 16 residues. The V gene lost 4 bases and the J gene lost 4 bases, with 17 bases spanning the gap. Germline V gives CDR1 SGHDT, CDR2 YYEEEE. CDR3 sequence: CASSPAAGSVTGELFF. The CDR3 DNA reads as TGTGCCAGCAGCCCGGCGGCGGGGTCGGTCACCGGGGAGCTGTTTTTT. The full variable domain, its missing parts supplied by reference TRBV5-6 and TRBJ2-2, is DAGVTQSPTHLIKTRGQQVTLRCSPKSGHDTVSWYQQALGQGPQFIFQYYEEEERQRGNFPDRFSGHQFPNYSSELNVNALLLGDSALYLCASSPAAGSVTGELFFGEGSRLTVL.

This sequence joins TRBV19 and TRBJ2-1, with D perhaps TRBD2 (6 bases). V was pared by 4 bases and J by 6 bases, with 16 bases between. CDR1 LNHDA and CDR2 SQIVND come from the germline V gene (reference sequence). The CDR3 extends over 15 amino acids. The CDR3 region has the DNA TGTGCCAGTAGTAGTTACGGGGGAAAGGGCAATGAGCAGTTCTTC. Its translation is CASSSYGGKGNEQFF.

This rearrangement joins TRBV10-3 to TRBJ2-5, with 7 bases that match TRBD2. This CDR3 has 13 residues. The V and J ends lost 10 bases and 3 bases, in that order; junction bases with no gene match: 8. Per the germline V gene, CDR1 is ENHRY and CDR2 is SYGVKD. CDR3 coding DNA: TGTGCCACCAAATTAGCGGGCGAAGAGACCCAGTACTTC. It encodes CATKLAGEETQYF.

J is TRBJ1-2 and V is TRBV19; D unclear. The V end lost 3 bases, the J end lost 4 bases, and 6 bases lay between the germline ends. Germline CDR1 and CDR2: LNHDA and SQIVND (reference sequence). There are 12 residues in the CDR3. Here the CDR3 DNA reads TGTGCCAGTAGTATTTGGAGCTATGGCTACACCTTC. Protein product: CASSIWSYGYTF.

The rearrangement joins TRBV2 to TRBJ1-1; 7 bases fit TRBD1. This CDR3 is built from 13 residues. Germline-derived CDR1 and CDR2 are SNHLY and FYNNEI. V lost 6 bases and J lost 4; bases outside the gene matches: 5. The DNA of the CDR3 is TGTGCCAGCAGACTGACAGGGACCACTGAAGCTTTCTTT. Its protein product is CASRLTGTTEAFF.

The CDR3 coding sequence is TGTGCCAGCAGTAAGGACAGGGCCTACGAGCAGTACTTC. It translates to CASSKDRAYEQYF. The gene calls are TRBV7-6 and TRBJ2-7; 8 nucleotides align to TRBD1. Germline-derived CDR1 and CDR2 are SGHVS and FNYEAQ. The V gene end was trimmed by 6 bases and the J gene end by 2 bases; junction bases not matched to a gene: 3. The CDR3 extends over 13 amino acids. Combining the CDR3 with reference TRBV7-6 and TRBJ2-7 gives the whole variable domain GAGVSQSPRYKVTKRGQDVALRCDPISGHVSLYWYRQALGQGPEFLTYFNYEAQQDKSGLPNDRFSAERPEGSISTLTIQRTEQRDSAMYRCASSKDRAYEQYFGPGTRLTVT.

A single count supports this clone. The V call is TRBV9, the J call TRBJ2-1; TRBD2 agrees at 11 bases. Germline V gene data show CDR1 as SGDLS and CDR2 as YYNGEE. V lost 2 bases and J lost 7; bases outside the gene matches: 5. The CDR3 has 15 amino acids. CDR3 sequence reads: CASSVSGGAANEQFF. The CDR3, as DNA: TGTGCCAGCAGCGTTAGCGGGGGGGCCGCGAATGAGCAGTTCTTC. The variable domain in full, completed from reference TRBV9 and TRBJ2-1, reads DSGVTQTPKHLITATGQRVTLRCSPRSGDLSVYWYQQSLDQGLQFLIQYYNGEERAKGNILERFSAQQFPDLHSELNLSSLELGDSALYFCASSVSGGAANEQFFGPGTRLTVL.

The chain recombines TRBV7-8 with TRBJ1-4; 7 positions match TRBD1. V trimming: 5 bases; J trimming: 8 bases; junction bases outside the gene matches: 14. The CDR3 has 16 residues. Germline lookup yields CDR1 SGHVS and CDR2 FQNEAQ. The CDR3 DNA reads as TGTGCCAGCAGCGCGCCGACAGGGTCTGAGGCCGAAAAACTGTTTTTT. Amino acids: CASSAPTGSEAEKLFF.

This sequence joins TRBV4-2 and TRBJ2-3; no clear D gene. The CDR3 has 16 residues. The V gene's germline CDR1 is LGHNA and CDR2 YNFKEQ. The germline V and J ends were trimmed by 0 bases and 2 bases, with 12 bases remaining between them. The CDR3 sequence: CASSQDIGQNTDTQYF. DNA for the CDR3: TGTGCCAGCAGCCAAGATATCGGGCAGAACACAGATACGCAGTATTTT.

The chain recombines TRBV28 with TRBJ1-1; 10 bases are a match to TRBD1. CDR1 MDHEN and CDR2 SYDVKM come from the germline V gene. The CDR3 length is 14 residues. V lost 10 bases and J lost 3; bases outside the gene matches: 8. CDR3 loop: CATTTGGVYTEAFF. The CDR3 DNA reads TGTGCCACTACGACAGGGGGCGTTTACACTGAAGCTTTCTTT.